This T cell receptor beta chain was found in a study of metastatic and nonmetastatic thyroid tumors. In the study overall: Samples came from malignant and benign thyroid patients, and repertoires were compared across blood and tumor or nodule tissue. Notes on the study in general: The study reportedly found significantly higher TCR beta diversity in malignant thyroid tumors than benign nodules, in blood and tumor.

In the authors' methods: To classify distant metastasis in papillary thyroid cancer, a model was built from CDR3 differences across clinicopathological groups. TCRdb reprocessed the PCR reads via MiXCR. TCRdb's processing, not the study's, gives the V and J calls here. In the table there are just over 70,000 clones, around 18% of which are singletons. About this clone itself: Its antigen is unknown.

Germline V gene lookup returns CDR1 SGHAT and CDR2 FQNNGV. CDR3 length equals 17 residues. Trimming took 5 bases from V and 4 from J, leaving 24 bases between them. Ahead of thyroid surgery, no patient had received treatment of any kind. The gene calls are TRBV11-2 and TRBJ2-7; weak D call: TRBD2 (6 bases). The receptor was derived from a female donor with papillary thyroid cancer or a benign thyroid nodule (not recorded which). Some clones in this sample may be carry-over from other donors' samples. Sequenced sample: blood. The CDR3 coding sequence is TGTGCCAGCAGCCGTCCTGGAGCGGCTAGCGTATCATACGAGCAGTACTTC. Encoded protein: CASSRPGAASVSYEQYF.